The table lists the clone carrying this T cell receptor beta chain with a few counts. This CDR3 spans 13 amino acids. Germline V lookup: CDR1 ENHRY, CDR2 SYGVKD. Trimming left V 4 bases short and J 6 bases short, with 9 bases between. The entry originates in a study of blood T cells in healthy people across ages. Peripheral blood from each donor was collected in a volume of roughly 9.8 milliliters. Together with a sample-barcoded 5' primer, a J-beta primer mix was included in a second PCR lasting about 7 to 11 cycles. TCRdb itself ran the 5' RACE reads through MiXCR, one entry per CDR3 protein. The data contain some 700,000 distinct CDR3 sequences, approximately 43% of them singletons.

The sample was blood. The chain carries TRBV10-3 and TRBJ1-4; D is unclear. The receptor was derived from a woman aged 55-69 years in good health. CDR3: CAISVTRDEKLFF. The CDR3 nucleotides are TGTGCCATCAGTGTAACTAGGGATGAAAAACTGTTTTTT.